Listed here are 20 T cell receptor beta chains from one sample, sequenced in a study of blood T cell repertoires in COVID-19. Some clones are missing from TCRdb's copy, which holds only in-frame ones; the method was immunoSEQ multiplex PCR. This sample carries 75,000 to 100,000 clones, about nine tenths of them seen once, and the ten largest clones take roughly 5%. Input material: peripheral blood. These receptors originate from a woman aged 80 or over with acute or convalescent COVID-19.

This clone was recorded once. The genes are TRBV30 and TRBJ1-4; D is undetermined. The CDR3 loop spans 12 amino acids. CDR1 and CDR2 (germline): GTSNPN, SVGIG (reference sequence). Between the trimmed V and J ends, which lost 1 base and 6 bases, there was a span of 6 bases. The CDR3 nucleotides are TGTGCCTGGAGTGCCCCCGATGAAAAACTGTTTTTT. Translated: CAWSAPDEKLFF. Complete variable domain (other parts from reference TRBV30 and TRBJ1-4): SQTIHQWPATLVQPVGSPLSLECTVEGTSNPNLYWYRQAAGRGLQLLFYSVGIGQISSEVPQNLSASRPQDRQFILSSKKLLLSDSGFYLCAWSAPDEKLFFGSGTQLSVL.

V is TRBV5-1 and J is TRBJ2-2, with TRBD2 matching 9 bases. CDR1 SGHRS and CDR2 YFSETQ come from the germline V gene. Trimming took 4 bases from V and 0 from J; bases not matched to a gene: 4. There are 16 residues in the CDR3. CDR3 amino acids: CASSLIAGANTGELFF. Here the CDR3 DNA reads TGCGCCAGCAGCCTGATAGCGGGGGCGAACACCGGGGAGCTGTTTTTT.

The rearrangement uses TRBV6-5 and TRBJ2-1; 11 positions match TRBD2. Germline V CDR1 and CDR2: MNHEY, SVGAGI. V was pared by 3 bases and J by 5 bases, with 0 bases of the junction left unmatched. CDR3 size: 14 residues. The CDR3 is CASSYSGRDNEQFF. CDR3 nucleotide sequence: TGTGCCAGCAGTTATAGCGGGAGGGACAATGAGCAGTTCTTC.

The chain joins TRBV27 to TRBJ2-7; 7 nucleotides agree with TRBD1. Germline V gene lookup returns CDR1 MNHEY and CDR2 SMNVEV (reference sequence). With V trimmed by 3 bases and J by 1 base, 3 bases remained unmatched. The CDR3 has 14 amino acids. The CDR3 sequence is CASSFQTGSYEQYF. The CDR3 DNA sequence: TGTGCCAGCAGTTTCCAGACAGGGTCCTACGAGCAGTACTTC.

This clone has just one count. The chain carries TRBV7-8 and TRBJ1-1; possibly TRBD1 for D (6 bases). Between the trimmed V and J ends, which lost 3 bases and 2 bases, there was a span of 13 bases. The CDR3 totals 15 residues. Germline CDR1 and CDR2: SGHVS and FQNEAQ. The CDR3 sequence: CASSFQGSVNTEAFF. DNA for the CDR3: TGTGCCAGCAGCTTTCAGGGGTCGGTAAACACTGAAGCTTTCTTT.

The gene calls are TRBV27 and TRBJ2-7; D may be TRBD2 (5 bases). Trimming took off 3 bases at V and 9 bases at J, with 9 bases between the two ends. This CDR3 contains 11 residues. Germline CDR1 is MNHEY and CDR2 is SMNVEV (reference sequence). The CDR3 is CASSLLAGQYF. The CDR3 nucleotides read TGTGCCAGCAGTTTGCTGGCGGGGCAGTACTTC.

The chain combines TRBV6-2 or TRBV6-3 with TRBJ2-7; D is ambiguous. Germline-derived CDR1 and CDR2 are MNHEY and SVGEGT. The CDR3 runs 11 residues. The ends were cut back, 2 bases at V and 8 bases at J, with 7 bases in the middle. The CDR3 DNA reads as TGTGCCAGCAGTTACGGAGCGAAGCAGTACTTC. Translation gives CASSYGAKQYF.

This rearrangement joins TRBV13 to TRBJ1-6; 7 nucleotides agree with TRBD1. CDR3 length: 14 amino acids. Germline CDR1 is PRHDT and CDR2 is FYEKMQ (reference sequence). J gave up 7 bases and V 4 bases, and 4 bases lay outside the gene matches. The CDR3 protein is CASSSTGENSPLHF. The DNA of the CDR3 is TGTGCCAGCAGCTCCACAGGGGAAAATTCACCCCTCCACTTT.

The chain has TRBV7-2 and TRBJ2-3; 10 bases match TRBD2. The V and J ends lost 5 bases and 5 bases, in that order; junction bases with no gene match: 4. Germline CDR1 reads SGHTA; CDR2 reads FQGNSA. The CDR3 spans 14 residues. The CDR3: CASSPSGREDTQYF. In nucleotides, the CDR3 is TGTGCCAGCAGCCCGAGCGGGAGGGAAGATACGCAGTATTTT. The full variable domain, rest sourced from reference TRBV7-2 and TRBJ2-3, is GAGVSQSPSNKVTEKGKDVELRCDPISGHTALYWYRQSLGQGLEFLIYFQGNSAPDKSGLPSDRFSAERTGGSVSTLTIQRTQQEDSAVYLCASSPSGREDTQYFGPGTRLTVL.

The CDR3 bases are TGTGCCAGCAGTTACTCCTACAGGGGGAACTATGGCTACACCTTC. This translates into CASSYSYRGNYGYTF. This chain links TRBV6-5 with TRBJ1-2; 8 bases line up with TRBD1. This CDR3 contains 15 residues. CDR1 is MNHEY, CDR2 SVGAGI, per germline. The V gene end was trimmed by 0 bases and the J gene end by 2 bases; junction bases not matched to a gene: 2.

J is TRBJ2-7 and V is TRBV19; the match to TRBD1 covers 9 bases. Germline lookup yields CDR1 LNHDA and CDR2 SQIVND (reference sequence). The CDR3 has 14 residues. After removal of 6 bases from V and 7 bases from J, the junction contained 10 bases not matched to a gene. The DNA for the CDR3 is TGTGCCAGTAGCCTGACCTTAGGGACAGGGGAGCAGTACTTC. Translation gives CASSLTLGTGEQYF.

The chain couples TRBV10-1 to TRBJ2-1; TRBD2 matches 14 bases. Germline V gives CDR1 WNHNN, CDR2 SYGVQD (reference sequence). V lost 6 bases, J lost 6 bases, and 4 bases stayed unmatched. CDR3 length equals 15 residues. The chain's CDR3 is CASSGTSGSLNEQFF. In nucleotides, the CDR3 is TGCGCCAGCAGCGGGACTAGCGGGAGCCTCAATGAGCAGTTCTTC.

This clone appeared a single time. V is TRBV5-6 and J is TRBJ1-2; 8 nucleotides align to TRBD1. The V gene's germline CDR1 is SGHDT and CDR2 YYEEEE. The junction had 8 bases not matched to a gene; V was cut back by 6 bases and J by 4 bases. The length of the CDR3 is 14 residues. The CDR3 coding sequence is TGTGCCAGCACTCCCAGGGGGCCCCTCTATGGCTACACCTTC. Its translation: CASTPRGPLYGYTF.

The chain recombines TRBV3-1 (or the pseudogene TRBV3-2) with TRBJ2-6; D call uncertain. CDR1 is LGHDT and CDR2 is YNNKEL in the germline V gene (reference sequence). The CDR3 is 14 amino acids. V was trimmed by 4 bases and J by 0 bases, leaving 4 bases between them. The CDR3 nucleotides read TGTGCCAGCAGCCTAATCTCTGGGGCCAACGTCCTGACTTTC. Its protein product is CASSLISGANVLTF.

The chain uses TRBV25-1 and TRBJ1-2; TRBD1 might be the D (6 bases). V was trimmed by 4 bases and J by 7 bases, leaving 13 bases between them. The germline V gene encodes CDR1 MGHDK and CDR2 SYGVNS. The CDR3 sequence is 13 residues long. For the CDR3, the DNA is TGTGCCAGCAGTGCGAAACAGGGATCTGGCTACACCTTC. Protein sequence: CASSAKQGSGYTF.

The chain employs TRBV5-1 and TRBJ2-3, with D possibly TRBD1 on 6 matching bases. From germline, CDR1 is SGHRS and CDR2 YFSETQ. CDR3 length: 18 residues. Trimming shortened V by 1 base and J by 1 base, and 19 bases separated the two germline ends. The CDR3 sequence is CASSLWGNRVWGTDTQYF. CDR3 nucleotides: TGCGCCAGCAGCTTGTGGGGAAACAGGGTGTGGGGCACAGATACGCAGTATTTT.

This clone was recorded only once. The rearrangement links TRBV7-2 to TRBJ2-3, with TRBD1 as a possible D gene (5 bases). This CDR3 is 15 amino acids long. CDR1 and CDR2 from the germline V gene are SGHTA and FQGNSA. Trimming shortened V by 4 bases and J by 3 bases, and 14 bases separated the two germline ends. The CDR3 nucleotides are TGTGCCAGCAGCTCTGGTGGGGCGGAAACAGATACGCAGTATTTT. Encoded protein: CASSSGGAETDTQYF.

CDR3 protein: CASSYRGLRLPNYGYTF. The CDR3 DNA follows: TGTGCCAGTAGTTACAGGGGGCTACGACTCCCTAACTATGGCTACACCTTC. The V and J genes are TRBV19 and TRBJ1-2, with TRBD1 matching over 9 bases. The germline V gene encodes CDR1 LNHDA and CDR2 SQIVND (reference sequence). CDR3 length: 17 amino acids. Trimming cost V 5 bases and J 0 bases; bases outside gene matches: 10.

This chain joins TRBV12-5 and TRBJ2-7, with 9 bases identical to TRBD1. V shed 5 bases, J shed 4 bases, and the junction held 15 bases outside the gene matches. The germline V gene has CDR1 LGHNT and CDR2 FRNRAP. The CDR3 has 17 amino acids. CDR3: CASGPITEQGARYEQYF. In nucleotides, the CDR3 is TGTGCTAGTGGTCCGATAACCGAACAGGGGGCTAGGTACGAGCAGTACTTC.

This clone was seen only once. This CDR3 reads CASSTIPGGNTEAFF. DNA of the CDR3: TGTGCCAGCAGCACTATCCCAGGGGGGAACACTGAAGCTTTCTTT. The rearrangement uses TRBV9 and TRBJ1-1; 7 positions match TRBD1. The CDR3 extends over 15 amino acids. The junction had 7 bases not matched to a gene; V was cut back by 4 bases and J by 1 base. Germline CDR1 reads SGDLS; CDR2 reads YYNGEE.